The clone carrying this T cell receptor (beta chain) was picked up many times. The target antigen is unknown. This sample is part of a study of regulatory T cells in long-lasting Graves disease. With iRepertoire HTBI primers and Arm-PCR of CDR3 regions, TCR beta libraries were built. Via MiXCR, TCRdb re-called the multiplex PCR reads, giving one row per CDR3 protein. The data hold 200,000 to 250,000 distinct CDR3 sequences, with around 20% observed a single time. Findings and caveats of the study: The study found TRBV28, TRBJ1-2 and TRBJ2-5 favored in persistent disease. Sample size, which was small, may have reduced accuracy.

Time point indicated: newly diagnosed GD, antithyroid drugs for less than 3 months. Isolated PBMC RNA provided the starting material for the TCR library. By American Thyroid Association guidelines, Graves' disease was diagnosed in the cohort. EDTA tubes were used for drawing approximately 9 milliliters of peripheral blood. Trimming pared 2 bases from V and 4 bases from J, leaving 21 bases between. This CDR3 has 17 amino acids. CDR1 SGHAT and CDR2 FQNNGV come from the germline V gene. The sequence came from a female donor with Graves disease. The sequencing here drew on peripheral blood mononuclear cells (PBMCs), taken at new diagnosis, from a patient treated with antithyroid drugs. V is TRBV11-2 and J is TRBJ2-7, with D perhaps TRBD2 (6 bases). The CDR3 region is CASSLIGGTLENYEQYF. CDR3 in DNA: TGTGCCAGCAGCTTAATAGGCGGGACGTTGGAGAATTACGAGCAGTACTTC.